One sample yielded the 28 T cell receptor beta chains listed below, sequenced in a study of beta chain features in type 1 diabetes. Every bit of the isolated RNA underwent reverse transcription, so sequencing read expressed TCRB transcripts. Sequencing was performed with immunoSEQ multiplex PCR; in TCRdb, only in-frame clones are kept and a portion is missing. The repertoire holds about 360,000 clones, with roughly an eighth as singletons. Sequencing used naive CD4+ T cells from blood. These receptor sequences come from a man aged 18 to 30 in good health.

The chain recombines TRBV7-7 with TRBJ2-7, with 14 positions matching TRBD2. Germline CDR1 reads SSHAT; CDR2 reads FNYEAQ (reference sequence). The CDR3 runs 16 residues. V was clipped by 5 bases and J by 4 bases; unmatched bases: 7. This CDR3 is CASSPGLAGGIYEQYF. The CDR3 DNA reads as TGTGCCAGCAGCCCCGGACTAGCGGGGGGTATATACGAGCAGTACTTC.

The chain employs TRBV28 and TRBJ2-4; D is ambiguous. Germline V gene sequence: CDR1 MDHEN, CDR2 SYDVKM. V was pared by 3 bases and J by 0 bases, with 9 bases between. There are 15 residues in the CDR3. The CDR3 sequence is CASSLSLLAKNIQYF. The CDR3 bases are TGTGCCAGCAGTTTGAGCCTGCTAGCCAAAAACATTCAGTACTTC.

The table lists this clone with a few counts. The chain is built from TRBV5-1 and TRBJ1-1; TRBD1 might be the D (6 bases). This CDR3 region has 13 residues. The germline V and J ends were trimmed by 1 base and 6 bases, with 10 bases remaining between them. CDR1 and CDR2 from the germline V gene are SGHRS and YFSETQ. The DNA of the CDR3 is TGCGCCAGCAGCTTGAAGGCAGGGGCTGAAGCTTTCTTT. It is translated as CASSLKAGAEAFF. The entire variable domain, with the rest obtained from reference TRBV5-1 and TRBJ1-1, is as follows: KAGVTQTPRYLIKTRGQQVTLSCSPISGHRSVSWYQQTPGQGLQFLFEYFSETQRNKGNFPGRFSGRQFSNSRSEMNVSTLELGDSALYLCASSLKAGAEAFFGQGTRLTVV.

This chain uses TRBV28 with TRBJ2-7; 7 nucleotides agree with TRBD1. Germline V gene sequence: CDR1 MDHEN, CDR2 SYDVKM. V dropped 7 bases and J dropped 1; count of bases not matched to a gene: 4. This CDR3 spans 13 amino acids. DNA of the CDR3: TGTGCCAGCACCTCGGGACAGTCCTACGAGCAGTACTTC. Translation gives CASTSGQSYEQYF.

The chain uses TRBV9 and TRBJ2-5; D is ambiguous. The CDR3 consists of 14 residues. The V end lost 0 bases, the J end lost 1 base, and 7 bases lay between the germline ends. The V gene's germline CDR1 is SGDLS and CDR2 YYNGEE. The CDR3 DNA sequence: TGTGCCAGCAGCGTAGCACAGCTCCAAGAGACCCAGTACTTC. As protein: CASSVAQLQETQYF. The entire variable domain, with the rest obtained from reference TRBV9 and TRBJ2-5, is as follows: DSGVTQTPKHLITATGQRVTLRCSPRSGDLSVYWYQQSLDQGLQFLIQYYNGEERAKGNILERFSAQQFPDLHSELNLSSLELGDSALYFCASSVAQLQETQYFGPGTRLLVL.

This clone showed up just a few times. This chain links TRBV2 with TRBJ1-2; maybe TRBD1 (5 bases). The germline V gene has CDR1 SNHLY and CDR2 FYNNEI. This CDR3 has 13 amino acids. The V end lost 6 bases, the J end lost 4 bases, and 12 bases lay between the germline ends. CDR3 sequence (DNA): TGTGCCAGCAGGGCCGGGACTCTCTATGGCTACACCTTC. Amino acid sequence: CASRAGTLYGYTF.

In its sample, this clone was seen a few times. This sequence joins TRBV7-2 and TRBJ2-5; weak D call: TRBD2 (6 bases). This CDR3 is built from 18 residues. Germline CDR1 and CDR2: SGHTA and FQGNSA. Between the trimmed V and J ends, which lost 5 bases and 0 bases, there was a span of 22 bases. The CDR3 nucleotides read TGTGCCAGCAGCGCCACCGGGAGCCCCGGGGGTAACCAAGAGACCCAGTACTTC. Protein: CASSATGSPGGNQETQYF.

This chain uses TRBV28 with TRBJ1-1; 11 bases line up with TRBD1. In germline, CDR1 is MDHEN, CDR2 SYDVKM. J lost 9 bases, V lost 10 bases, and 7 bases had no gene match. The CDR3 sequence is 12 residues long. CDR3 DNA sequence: TGTGCCACCCGGACAGGGGGCGTTAAAGCTTTCTTT. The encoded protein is CATRTGGVKAFF.

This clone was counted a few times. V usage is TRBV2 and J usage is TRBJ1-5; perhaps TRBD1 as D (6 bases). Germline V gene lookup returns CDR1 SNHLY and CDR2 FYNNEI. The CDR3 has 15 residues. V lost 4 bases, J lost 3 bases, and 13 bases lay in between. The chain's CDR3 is CASSAVRGYNQPQHF. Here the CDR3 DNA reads TGTGCCAGCAGTGCGGTCAGGGGCTACAATCAGCCCCAGCATTTT. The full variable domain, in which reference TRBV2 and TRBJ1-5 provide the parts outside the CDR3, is EPEVTQTPSHQVTQMGQEVILRCVPISNHLYFYWYRQILGQKVEFLVSFYNNEISEKSEIFDDQFSVERPDGSNFTLKIRSTKLEDSAMYFCASSAVRGYNQPQHFGDGTRLSIL.

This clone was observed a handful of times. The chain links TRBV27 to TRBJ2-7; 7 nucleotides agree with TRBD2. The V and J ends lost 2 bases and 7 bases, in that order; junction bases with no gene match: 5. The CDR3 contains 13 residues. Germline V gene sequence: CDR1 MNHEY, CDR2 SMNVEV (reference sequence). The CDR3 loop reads CASSLGREREQYF. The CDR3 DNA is TGTGCCAGCAGTTTAGGGAGGGAGCGGGAGCAGTACTTC.

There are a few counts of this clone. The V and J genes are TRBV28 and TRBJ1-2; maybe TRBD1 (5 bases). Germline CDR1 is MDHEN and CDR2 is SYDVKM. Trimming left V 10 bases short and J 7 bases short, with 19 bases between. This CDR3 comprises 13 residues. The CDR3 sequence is CATRRQGGLGYTF. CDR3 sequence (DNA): TGTGCCACCCGGAGGCAGGGAGGACTTGGCTACACCTTC.

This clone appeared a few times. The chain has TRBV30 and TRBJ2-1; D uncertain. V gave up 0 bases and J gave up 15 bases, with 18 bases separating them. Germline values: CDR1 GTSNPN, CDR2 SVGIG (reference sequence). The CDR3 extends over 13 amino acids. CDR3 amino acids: CAWSVNERSTLFF. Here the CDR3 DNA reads TGTGCCTGGAGTGTTAATGAGCGATCTACTCTGTTCTTC.

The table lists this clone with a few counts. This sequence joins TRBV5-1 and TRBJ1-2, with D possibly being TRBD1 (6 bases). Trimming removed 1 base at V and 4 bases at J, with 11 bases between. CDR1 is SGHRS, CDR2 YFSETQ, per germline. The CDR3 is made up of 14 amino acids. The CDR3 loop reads CASSLPDSGYGYTF. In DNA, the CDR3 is TGCGCCAGCAGCTTGCCGGACAGTGGCTATGGCTACACCTTC.

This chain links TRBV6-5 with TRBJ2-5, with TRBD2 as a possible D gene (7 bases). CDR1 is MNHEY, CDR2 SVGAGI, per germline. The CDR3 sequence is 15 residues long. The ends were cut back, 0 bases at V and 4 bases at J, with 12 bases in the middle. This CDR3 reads CASSYSRGARETQYF. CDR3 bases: TGTGCCAGCAGTTACTCCCGGGGGGCGCGAGAGACCCAGTACTTC.

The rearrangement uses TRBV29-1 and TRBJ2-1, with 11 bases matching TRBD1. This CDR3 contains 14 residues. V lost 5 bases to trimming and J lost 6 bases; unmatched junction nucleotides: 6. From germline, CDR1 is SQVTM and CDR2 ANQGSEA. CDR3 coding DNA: TGCAGCGTTTCCCGGACAGGGGGCGGCAATGAGCAGTTCTTC. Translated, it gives CSVSRTGGGNEQFF.

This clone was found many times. The CDR3 DNA reads TGTGCCAGCAGCTCGGGACAGGGAACCGAGCAGTACTTC. Its translation is CASSSGQGTEQYF. The rearrangement links TRBV7-9 to TRBJ2-7; 9 nucleotides agree with TRBD1. CDR1 and CDR2 (germline): SEHNR, FQNEAQ (reference sequence). The trim removed 4 bases at V and 6 bases at J, leaving 4 bases unmatched. The CDR3 sequence is 13 residues long.

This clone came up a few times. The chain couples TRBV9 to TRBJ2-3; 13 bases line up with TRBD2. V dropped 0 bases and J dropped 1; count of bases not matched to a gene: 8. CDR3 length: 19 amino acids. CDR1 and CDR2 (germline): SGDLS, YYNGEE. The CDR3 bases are TGTGCCAGCAGCGTAGCCCGCTTACTAGCGGGAGGGGGCACAGATACGCAGTATTTT. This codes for CASSVARLLAGGGTDTQYF.

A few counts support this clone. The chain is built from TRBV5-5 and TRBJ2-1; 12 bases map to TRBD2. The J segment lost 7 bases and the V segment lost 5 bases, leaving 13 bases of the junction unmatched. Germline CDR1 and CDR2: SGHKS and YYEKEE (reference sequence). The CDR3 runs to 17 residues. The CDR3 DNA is TGTGCCAGCAGGGATACTCTAGCGGGAGGGCGATGGAATGAGCAGTTCTTC. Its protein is CASRDTLAGGRWNEQFF.

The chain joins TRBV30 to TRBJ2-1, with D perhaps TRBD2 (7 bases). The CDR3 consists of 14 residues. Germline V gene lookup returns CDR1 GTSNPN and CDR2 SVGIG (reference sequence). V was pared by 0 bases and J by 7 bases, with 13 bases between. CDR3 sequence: CAWSVGGARNEQFF. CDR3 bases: TGTGCCTGGAGTGTGGGGGGGGCGCGGAATGAGCAGTTCTTC.

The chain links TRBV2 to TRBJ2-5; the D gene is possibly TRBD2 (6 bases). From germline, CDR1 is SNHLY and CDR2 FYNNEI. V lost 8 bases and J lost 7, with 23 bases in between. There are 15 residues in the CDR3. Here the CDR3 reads CASRELGLRPRTQYF. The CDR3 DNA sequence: TGTGCCAGCCGGGAGTTGGGGCTGCGCCCGAGGACCCAGTACTTC.

The CDR3 region is CASSAGAGANVLTF. DNA for the CDR3: TGTGCCAGCAGTGCAGGGGCTGGGGCCAACGTCCTGACTTTC. The chain has TRBV6-5 and TRBJ2-6; TRBD1 is a possible D gene (6 bases). Germline-derived CDR1 and CDR2 are MNHEY and SVGAGI. The CDR3 spans 14 residues. V was pared by 5 bases and J by 2 bases, with 7 bases between.

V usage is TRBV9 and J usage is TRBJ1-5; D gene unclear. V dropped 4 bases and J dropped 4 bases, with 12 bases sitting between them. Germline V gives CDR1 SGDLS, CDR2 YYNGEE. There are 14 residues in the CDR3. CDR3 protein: CASSFGSLNQPQHF. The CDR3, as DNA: TGTGCCAGCAGCTTCGGGAGTTTAAATCAGCCCCAGCATTTT.

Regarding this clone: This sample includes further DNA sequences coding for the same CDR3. CDR3: CAWSRDRKETQYF. The CDR3 coding sequence is TGTGCCTGGAGCAGGGACAGGAAAGAGACCCAGTACTTC. This chain uses TRBV30 with TRBJ2-5; TRBD1 matches at 8 bases. This CDR3 has 13 amino acids. J gave up 3 bases and V 3 bases, and 3 bases lay outside the gene matches. CDR1 GTSNPN and CDR2 SVGIG come from the germline V gene (reference sequence).

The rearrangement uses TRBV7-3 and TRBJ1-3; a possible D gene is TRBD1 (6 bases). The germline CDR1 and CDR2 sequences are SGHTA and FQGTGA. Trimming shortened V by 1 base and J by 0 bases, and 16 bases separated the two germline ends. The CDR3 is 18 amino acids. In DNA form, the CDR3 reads TGTGCCAGCAGCTTAATGCGCGGGGGCGGGGGCTCTGGAAACACCATATATTTT. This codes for CASSLMRGGGGSGNTIYF.

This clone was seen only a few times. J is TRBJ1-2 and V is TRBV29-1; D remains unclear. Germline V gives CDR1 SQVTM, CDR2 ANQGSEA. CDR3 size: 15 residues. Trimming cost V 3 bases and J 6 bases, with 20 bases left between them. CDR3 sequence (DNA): TGCAGCGTTGATGTCGGCGGGCAGACCGAGGATGGCTACACCTTC. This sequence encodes CSVDVGGQTEDGYTF.

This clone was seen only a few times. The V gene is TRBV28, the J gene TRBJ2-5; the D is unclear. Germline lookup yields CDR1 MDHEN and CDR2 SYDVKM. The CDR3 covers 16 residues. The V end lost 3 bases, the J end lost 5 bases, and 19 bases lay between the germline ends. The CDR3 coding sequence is TGTGCCAGCAGTTTCCCCCGGGTTTCCCCGGCGGAGACCCAGTACTTC. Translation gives CASSFPRVSPAETQYF.

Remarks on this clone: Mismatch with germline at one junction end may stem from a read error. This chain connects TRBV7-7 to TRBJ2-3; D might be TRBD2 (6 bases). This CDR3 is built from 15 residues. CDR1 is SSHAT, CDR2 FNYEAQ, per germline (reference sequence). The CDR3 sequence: CASSLAAGTTDTQYF. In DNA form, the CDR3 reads TGTGCTAGCAGCTTAGCTGCGGGAACCACAGATACGCAGTATTTT.

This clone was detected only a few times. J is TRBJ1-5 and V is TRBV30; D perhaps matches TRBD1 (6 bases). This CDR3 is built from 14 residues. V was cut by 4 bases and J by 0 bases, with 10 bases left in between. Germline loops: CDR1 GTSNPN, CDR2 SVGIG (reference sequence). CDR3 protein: CAWTGTNSNQPQHF. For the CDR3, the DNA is TGTGCCTGGACCGGGACAAATAGCAATCAGCCCCAGCATTTT.